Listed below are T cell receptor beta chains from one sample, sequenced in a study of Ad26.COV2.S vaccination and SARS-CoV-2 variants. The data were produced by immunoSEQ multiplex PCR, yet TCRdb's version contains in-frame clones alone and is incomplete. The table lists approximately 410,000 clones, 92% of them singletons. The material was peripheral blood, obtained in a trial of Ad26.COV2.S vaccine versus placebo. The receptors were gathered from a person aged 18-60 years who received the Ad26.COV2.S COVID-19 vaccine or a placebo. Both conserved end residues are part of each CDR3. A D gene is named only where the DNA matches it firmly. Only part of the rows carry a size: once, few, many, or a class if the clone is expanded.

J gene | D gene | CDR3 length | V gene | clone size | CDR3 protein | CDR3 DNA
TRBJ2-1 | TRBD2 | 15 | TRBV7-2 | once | CASSLAGGLVNEQFF | TGTGCCAGCAGCCTAGCGGGGGGGTTAGTGAATGAGCAGTTCTTC
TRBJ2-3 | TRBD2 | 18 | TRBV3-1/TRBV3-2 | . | CASSPRLAGGRGTDTQYF | TGTGCCAGCAGCCCCCGACTAGCGGGGGGCCGAGGCACAGATACGCAGTATTTT
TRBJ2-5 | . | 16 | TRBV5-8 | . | CASSLPGVGREETQYF | TGTGCCAGCAGCTTGCCTGGAGTGGGTCGGGAAGAGACCCAGTACTTC
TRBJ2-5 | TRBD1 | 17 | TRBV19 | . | CASSISAVDREQETQYF | TGTGCCAGTAGTATAAGTGCAGTGGACAGGGAACAAGAGACCCAGTACTTC
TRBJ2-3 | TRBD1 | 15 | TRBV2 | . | CASSERDRVTDTQYF | TGTGCCAGCAGTGAAAGGGACAGGGTTACAGATACGCAGTATTTT
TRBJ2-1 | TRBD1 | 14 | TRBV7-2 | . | CASSLGQRTTEQFF | TGTGCCAGCAGCCTGGGACAGCGTACAACTGAGCAGTTCTTC
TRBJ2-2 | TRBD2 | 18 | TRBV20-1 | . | CSASRRGKRGWDTGELFF | TGCAGTGCTAGTCGGCGGGGAAAGCGGGGGTGGGACACCGGGGAGCTGTTTTTT
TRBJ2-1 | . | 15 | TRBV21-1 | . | CATRGQKWGPGEQFF | TGTGCCACCCGAGGGCAAAAGTGGGGCCCAGGGGAGCAGTTCTTC
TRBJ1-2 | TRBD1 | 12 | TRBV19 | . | CATGQGLVGYTF | TGTGCCACTGGACAGGGATTAGTTGGCTACACCTTC
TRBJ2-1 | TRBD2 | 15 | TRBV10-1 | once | CASRGSGESYNEQFF | TGCGCCAGCAGGGGTAGCGGGGAATCCTACAATGAGCAGTTCTTC
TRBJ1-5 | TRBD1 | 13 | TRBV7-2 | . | CASSTGEGQPQHF | TGTGCCAGCAGTACAGGGGAAGGTCAGCCCCAGCATTTT
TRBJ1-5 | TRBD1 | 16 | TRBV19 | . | CASSMAGTGPGLPQHF | TGTGCCAGTAGTATGGCCGGGACAGGGCCGGGCTTACCCCAGCATTTT
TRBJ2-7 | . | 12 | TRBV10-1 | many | CASSRGSSEQYF | TGCGCCAGCAGTCGGGGATCCTCCGAGCAGTACTTC